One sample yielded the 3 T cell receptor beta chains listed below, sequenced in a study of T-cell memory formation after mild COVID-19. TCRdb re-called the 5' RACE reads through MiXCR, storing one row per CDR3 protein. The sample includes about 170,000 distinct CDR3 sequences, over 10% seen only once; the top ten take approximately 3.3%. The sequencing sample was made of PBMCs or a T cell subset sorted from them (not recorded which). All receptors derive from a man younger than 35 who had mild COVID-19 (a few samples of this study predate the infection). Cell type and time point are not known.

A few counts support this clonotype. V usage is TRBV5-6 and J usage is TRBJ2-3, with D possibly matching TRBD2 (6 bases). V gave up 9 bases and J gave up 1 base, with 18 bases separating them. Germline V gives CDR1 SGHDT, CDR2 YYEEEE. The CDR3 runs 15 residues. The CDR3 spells CATCDGRGRTDTQYF. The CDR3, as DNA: TGTGCCACCTGCGACGGGCGGGGACGCACAGATACGCAGTATTTT.

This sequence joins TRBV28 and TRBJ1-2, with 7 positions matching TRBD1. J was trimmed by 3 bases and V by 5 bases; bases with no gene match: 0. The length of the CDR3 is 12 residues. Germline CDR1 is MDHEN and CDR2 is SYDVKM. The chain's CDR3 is CASSQGDYGYTF. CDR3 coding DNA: TGTGCCAGCAGTCAGGGGGACTATGGCTACACCTTC.

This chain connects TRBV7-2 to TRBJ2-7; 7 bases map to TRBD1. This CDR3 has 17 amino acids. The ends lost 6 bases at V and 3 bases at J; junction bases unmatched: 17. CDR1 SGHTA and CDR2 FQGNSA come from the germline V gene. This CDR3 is CASSHRRQGFNLYEQYF. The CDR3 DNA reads TGTGCCAGCAGTCATAGGCGACAGGGATTTAATCTCTACGAGCAGTACTTC.